A single sample is the source of the 32 T cell receptor beta chains below, sequenced in a study of technical replicates of blood from a few donors. Profiling relied on immunoSEQ multiplex PCR, and the TCRdb table lists in-frame clones only, not all of them. The table lists around 83,000 clones, more than 85% of them singletons, with around 0.37% in the top ten. Sequencing used T cells isolated from PBMCs. These receptor sequences come from a human donor in good health. Some clones in this sample may be carry-over from other donors' samples.

The chain carries TRBV7-9 and TRBJ2-1; D gene uncertain. Trimming left V 8 bases short and J 6 bases short, with 8 bases between. The V gene's germline CDR1 is SEHNR and CDR2 FQNEAQ (reference sequence). The CDR3 is made up of 11 amino acids. The CDR3 DNA sequence: TGTGCCAGCGCGGCCCTCAATGAGCAGTTCTTC. Amino acids: CASAALNEQFF. The complete variable domain, with remaining parts taken from reference TRBV7-9 and TRBJ2-1, reads DTGVSQNPRHKITKRGQNVTFRCDPISEHNRLYWYRQTLGQGPEFLTYFQNEAQLEKSRLLSDRFSAERPKGSFSTLEIQRTEQGDSAMYLCASAALNEQFFGPGTRLTVL.

This chain's CDR3 is CASRLAGGGDTQYF. The CDR3 nucleotides read TGTGCCAGCCGACTAGCGGGAGGGGGGGATACGCAGTATTTT. The chain links TRBV2 to TRBJ2-3, with TRBD2 matching over 14 bases. V was pared by 8 bases and J by 6 bases, with 4 bases of the junction left unmatched. The CDR3 has 14 amino acids. Germline CDR1 is SNHLY and CDR2 is FYNNEI.

The chain joins TRBV6-1 to TRBJ2-1, with 11 nucleotides matching TRBD2. CDR3 length equals 19 residues. The V gene's germline CDR1 is MNHNS and CDR2 SASEGT. V was clipped by 8 bases and J by 8 bases; unmatched bases: 23. The CDR3 is CASGGDREVPSGRLDEQFF. The CDR3 region has the DNA TGTGCCAGCGGTGGGGACAGGGAGGTTCCTAGCGGGAGGCTGGATGAGCAGTTCTTC.

V gene TRBV29-1 combines with J gene TRBJ1-1; 11 bases are a match to TRBD1. Per the germline V gene, CDR1 is SQVTM and CDR2 is ANQGSEA. J gave up 7 bases and V 4 bases, and 5 bases lay outside the gene matches. The CDR3 is 13 residues long. The CDR3 sequence is CSVAGQGGFEAFF. The CDR3 DNA is TGCAGCGTTGCGGGACAGGGGGGTTTTGAAGCTTTCTTT. Variable domain in full (rest from reference TRBV29-1 and TRBJ1-1): SAVISQKPSRDICQRGTSLTIQCQVDSQVTMMFWYRQQPGQSLTLIATANQGSEATYESGFVIDKFPISRPNLTFSTLTVSNMSPEDSSIYLCSVAGQGGFEAFFGQGTRLTVV.

This clone appeared a single time. J is TRBJ2-1 and V is TRBV7-8, with 10 bases aligning to TRBD2. Looked up from germline, CDR1 is SGHVS and CDR2 is FQNEAQ. Germline trimming cut 1 base from V and 8 bases from J; bases unmatched to any gene: 2. CDR3 length: 14 amino acids. The CDR3: CASSLVTSGDEQFF. In nucleotides, the CDR3 is TGTGCCAGCAGCTTAGTTACTAGCGGGGATGAGCAGTTCTTC.

The chain combines TRBV14 with TRBJ2-7, with TRBD1 identical over 8 bases. V was clipped by 1 base and J by 5 bases; unmatched bases: 13. The germline CDR1 and CDR2 sequences are SGHDN and FVKESK. This CDR3 spans 17 amino acids. The chain's CDR3 is CASSQVGWTGKEDEQYF. The CDR3 DNA follows: TGTGCCAGCAGCCAAGTTGGGTGGACAGGGAAAGAAGACGAGCAGTACTTC.

This chain uses TRBV7-2 with TRBJ2-1; possibly TRBD2 for D (6 bases). The CDR3 has 18 amino acids. Germline V gene lookup returns CDR1 SGHTA and CDR2 FQGNSA. V lost 0 bases and J 0 bases, leaving 15 bases between the germline ends. The CDR3 DNA follows: TGTGCCAGCAGCTTAGCGGGGACTGCGTCAAACTCCTACAATGAGCAGTTCTTC. Its protein product is CASSLAGTASNSYNEQFF. The variable domain in full, with the rest retrieved from reference TRBV7-2 and TRBJ2-1, is GAGVSQSPSNKVTEKGKDVELRCDPISGHTALYWYRQSLGQGLEFLIYFQGNSAPDKSGLPSDRFSAERTGGSVSTLTIQRTQQEDSAVYLCASSLAGTASNSYNEQFFGPGTRLTVL.

The CDR3 region has the DNA TGTGCCAGCAGCAAGGGGACAAAAAACACCGGGGAGCTGTTTTTT. It translates to CASSKGTKNTGELFF. The rearrangement uses TRBV21-1 and TRBJ2-2; TRBD1, the table's D call, lacks a check against the DNA. TRBV21-1 represents a pseudogene. The CDR3 length is 15 residues.

The genes are TRBV29-1 and TRBJ1-1; D not resolved. The CDR3 extends over 14 amino acids. The V end lost 3 bases, the J end lost 0 bases, and 11 bases lay between the germline ends. CDR1 is SQVTM and CDR2 is ANQGSEA in the germline V gene. DNA for the CDR3: TGCAGCGTTGAGGGAGGAAGTATGAACACTGAAGCTTTCTTT. This gives the protein CSVEGGSMNTEAFF.

The chain employs TRBV4-2 and TRBJ1-1, with D possibly being TRBD1 (6 bases). Looked up from germline, CDR1 is LGHNA and CDR2 is YNFKEQ. The CDR3 has 16 residues. Trimming pared 4 bases from V and 1 base from J, leaving 16 bases between. CDR3 coding DNA: TGTGCCAGCAGCCCTGTATCTTGGACAGCGAACACTGAAGCTTTCTTT. It encodes CASSPVSWTANTEAFF.

This clone was recorded only once. The V call is TRBV2, the J call TRBJ2-7; the D gene is possibly TRBD1 (5 bases). V gave up 2 bases and J gave up 3 bases, with 14 bases separating them. The germline V gene has CDR1 SNHLY and CDR2 FYNNEI. This CDR3 has 15 amino acids. The CDR3 nucleotides are TGTGCCAGCAGTGAATCTTTCCAGGGCGACTACGAGCAGTACTTC. As protein: CASSESFQGDYEQYF.

The chain joins TRBV11-3 to TRBJ1-4; 10 nucleotides line up with TRBD1. CDR1 is SGHNT, CDR2 YENEEA, per germline. The CDR3 runs 15 residues. V shed 5 bases and J 7 bases; nucleotides not matched to a gene: 7. The CDR3 bases are TGTGCCAGCAGCCCGCGACAGGGGGCTGGTGAAAAACTGTTTTTT. This gives the protein CASSPRQGAGEKLFF. Drawing the rest from reference TRBV11-3 and TRBJ1-4, the complete variable domain is EAGVVQSPRYKIIEKKQPVAFWCNPISGHNTLYWYLQNLGQGPELLIRYENEEAVDDSQLPKDRFSAERLKGVDSTLKIQPAELGDSAVYLCASSPRQGAGEKLFFGSGTQLSVL.

The rearrangement uses TRBV5-6 and TRBJ1-2; no firm D call. CDR1 and CDR2 (germline): SGHDT, YYEEEE. V gave up 0 bases and J gave up 5 bases, with 8 bases separating them. CDR3 size: 13 residues. In nucleotides, the CDR3 is TGTGCCAGCAGCTTGGGAGGGAGGTATGGCTACACCTTC. Its translation: CASSLGGRYGYTF.

The chain is built from TRBV6-4 and TRBJ1-4; 8 bases map to TRBD1. Germline values: CDR1 MRHNA, CDR2 SNTAGT. The CDR3 has 13 residues. J was trimmed by 4 bases and V by 10 bases; bases with no gene match: 5. CDR3 sequence: CAISTGDNEKLFF. Written as DNA, the CDR3 is TGTGCCATCTCGACAGGGGATAATGAAAAACTGTTTTTT.

The gene calls are TRBV7-9 and TRBJ2-7; 8 bases are a match to TRBD2. Germline assignment: CDR1 SEHNR and CDR2 FQNEAQ (reference sequence). Trimming at V came to 5 bases and at J to 3 bases, leaving 9 bases not matched to a gene. CDR3 length: 15 amino acids. The CDR3 DNA is TGTGCCAGCAGCCGCCGGGCGGGAGGCCGCTACGAGCAGTACTTC. This gives the protein CASSRRAGGRYEQYF.

The chain uses TRBV15 and TRBJ2-7, with 12 bases fitting TRBD2. Germline CDR1 reads LNHNV; CDR2 reads YYDKDF (reference sequence). The CDR3 is 16 amino acids. V trimming: 0 bases; J trimming: 6 bases; junction bases outside the gene matches: 6. CDR3 sequence (DNA): TGTGCCACCAGCAGAGAAAGACTAGCGGGAGTACCCGAGCAGTACTTC. It specifies CATSRERLAGVPEQYF.

The chain's CDR3 is CASSPPRTTTNEKLFF. In DNA form, the CDR3 reads TGTGCCAGCTCACCACCCAGAACGACAACTAATGAAAAACTGTTTTTT. The chain has TRBV18 and TRBJ1-4, with D hard to call. Between the trimmed V and J ends, which lost 0 bases and 0 bases, there was a span of 8 bases. CDR3 length: 16 residues. Germline CDR1 KGHSH, CDR2 LQKENI.

CDR3 DNA: TGCGCCAGCAGCCCCGGACTAGCGGATACGCAGTATTTT. It yields the protein CASSPGLADTQYF. The rearrangement uses TRBV5-1 and TRBJ2-3, with TRBD2 matching 9 bases. The CDR3 loop spans 13 amino acids. The V and J ends lost 4 bases and 6 bases, in that order; junction bases with no gene match: 3. From germline, CDR1 is SGHRS and CDR2 YFSETQ.

The chain links TRBV19 to TRBJ2-3; D may be TRBD2 (5 bases). CDR3 length equals 16 residues. Trimming pared 1 base from V and 1 base from J, leaving 12 bases between. Germline CDR1 and CDR2: LNHDA and SQIVND (reference sequence). The CDR3 DNA is TGTGCCAGTAGTATAGGGGTCGGGGAAGGCACAGATACGCAGTATTTT. This sequence encodes CASSIGVGEGTDTQYF.

The chain links TRBV6-5 to TRBJ2-2, with D possibly matching TRBD1 (6 bases). CDR1 and CDR2 (germline): MNHEY, SVGAGI. The V end lost 4 bases, the J end lost 5 bases, and 11 bases lay between the germline ends. This CDR3 has 14 residues. The CDR3 nucleotides are TGTGCCAGCAGTTCACAGGGTGGGACCGGGGAGCTGTTTTTT. Translated: CASSSQGGTGELFF.

V gene TRBV7-9 combines with J gene TRBJ2-1; D possibly corresponds to TRBD1 (6 bases). The length of the CDR3 is 14 residues. The germline CDR1 and CDR2 sequences are SEHNR and FQNEAQ (reference sequence). Between the trimmed V and J ends, which lost 3 bases and 3 bases, there was a span of 9 bases. The CDR3 region has the DNA TGTGCCAGCAGCTTTGACAGGATCTACAATGAGCAGTTCTTC. It specifies CASSFDRIYNEQFF. Full variable domain (outside the CDR3, taken from reference TRBV7-9 and TRBJ2-1): DTGVSQNPRHKITKRGQNVTFRCDPISEHNRLYWYRQTLGQGPEFLTYFQNEAQLEKSRLLSDRFSAERPKGSFSTLEIQRTEQGDSAMYLCASSFDRIYNEQFFGPGTRLTVL.

The chain joins TRBV4-2 to TRBJ1-4, with D uncertain. Trimming removed 1 base from V and 5 bases from J, with 11 bases in between. Germline CDR1 is LGHNA and CDR2 is YNFKEQ. The CDR3 has 15 amino acids. Here the CDR3 DNA reads TGTGCCAGCAGCCAAGTCATAGAGCTCAATGAAAAACTGTTTTTT. This translates into CASSQVIELNEKLFF.

The V and J genes are TRBV27 and TRBJ1-5; TRBD1 agrees at 7 bases. With 6 bases clipped from V and 4 bases from J, the junction kept 6 bases outside the gene matches. CDR1 and CDR2 from the germline V gene are MNHEY and SMNVEV (reference sequence). The CDR3 runs to 14 residues. The CDR3 reads CASSLDRANQPQHF. In nucleotides, the CDR3 is TGTGCCAGCAGCCTCGACAGGGCAAATCAGCCCCAGCATTTT.

The rearrangement links TRBV27 to TRBJ2-1; D may be TRBD2 (5 bases). The ends were cut back, 0 bases at V and 0 bases at J, with 9 bases in the middle. From germline, CDR1 is MNHEY and CDR2 SMNVEV (reference sequence). The CDR3 totals 16 residues. The CDR3 here is CASSLSRTRSYNEQFF. In DNA, the CDR3 is TGTGCCAGCAGTTTATCGAGGACTCGCTCCTACAATGAGCAGTTCTTC.

The rearrangement links TRBV7-3 to TRBJ2-1; possible D gene TRBD1, 6 bases. Germline loops: CDR1 SGHTA, CDR2 FQGTGA. This CDR3 is 12 amino acids long. V was pared by 3 bases and J by 8 bases, with 8 bases between. This CDR3 is CASSFNRDEQFF. Here the CDR3 DNA reads TGTGCCAGCAGCTTCAACAGGGATGAGCAGTTCTTC. The whole variable domain, filled in from reference TRBV7-3 and TRBJ2-1, reads GAGVSQTPSNKVTEKGKYVELRCDPISGHTALYWYRQSLGQGPEFLIYFQGTGAADDSGLPNDRFFAVRPEGSVSTLKIQRTERGDSAVYLCASSFNRDEQFFGPGTRLTVL.

The chain has TRBV19 and TRBJ2-7; tentative D call: TRBD1 (6 bases). The CDR3 extends over 12 amino acids. Germline values: CDR1 LNHDA, CDR2 SQIVND (reference sequence). V shed 7 bases and J shed 2 bases, with 9 bases lying between them. CDR3 protein: CASKGETYEQYF. Here the CDR3 DNA reads TGTGCCAGTAAGGGGGAAACCTACGAGCAGTACTTC. Full variable domain (remainder filled in from reference TRBV19 and TRBJ2-7): DGGITQSPKYLFRKEGQNVTLSCEQNLNHDAMYWYRQDPGQGLRLIYYSQIVNDFQKGDIAEGYSVSREKKESFPLTVTSAQKNPTAFYLCASKGETYEQYFGPGTRLTVT.

The chain recombines TRBV9 with TRBJ2-1; possibly TRBD1 for D (6 bases). Trimming shortened V by 4 bases and J by 9 bases, and 14 bases separated the two germline ends. Germline V CDR1 and CDR2: SGDLS, YYNGEE. The CDR3 has 13 residues. CDR3 amino acids: CASSPQGYSEQFF. DNA of the CDR3: TGTGCCAGCAGCCCCCAGGGGTATAGTGAGCAGTTCTTC.

The chain links TRBV29-1 to TRBJ1-1, with TRBD1 matching 10 bases. Germline V gene data show CDR1 as SQVTM and CDR2 as ANQGSEA. The CDR3 extends over 13 amino acids. The ends lost 6 bases at V and 1 base at J; junction bases unmatched: 2. The CDR3 DNA reads as TGCAGCGTGGGGACAGGGGCGAACACTGAAGCTTTCTTT. Residues: CSVGTGANTEAFF. The full variable domain, its missing parts supplied by reference TRBV29-1 and TRBJ1-1, is SAVISQKPSRDICQRGTSLTIQCQVDSQVTMMFWYRQQPGQSLTLIATANQGSEATYESGFVIDKFPISRPNLTFSTLTVSNMSPEDSSIYLCSVGTGANTEAFFGQGTRLTVV.

The chain links TRBV7-9 to TRBJ2-7; D possibly corresponds to TRBD1 (5 bases). CDR3 length: 13 residues. Between the trimmed V and J ends, which lost 5 bases and 3 bases, there was a span of 11 bases. CDR1 is SEHNR and CDR2 is FQNEAQ in the germline V gene (reference sequence). Here the CDR3 DNA reads TGTGCCAGCAGCCGCAGGGAAGACTACGAGCAGTACTTC. This gives the protein CASSRREDYEQYF.

Notes on this clone: One end of the junction fails to match germline, which may point to a read error. The chain employs TRBV7-9 and TRBJ1-2; D not certain. Germline V lookup: CDR1 SEHNR, CDR2 FQNEAQ (reference sequence). CDR3 length equals 13 residues. The CDR3 loop reads CASSLAPGFGYTF. The CDR3 coding sequence is TGTGCCAGCAGCCTAGCCCCGGGGTTTGGCTACACCTTC.

V usage is TRBV4-1 and J usage is TRBJ2-1; 7 bases align to TRBD2. The V and J ends lost 3 bases and 4 bases, in that order; junction bases with no gene match: 9. The CDR3 is 16 residues long. Germline CDR1 reads MGHRA; CDR2 reads YSYEKL. The CDR3 region is CASSHPLARPYNEQFF. DNA of the CDR3: TGCGCCAGCAGCCATCCACTAGCGAGACCGTACAATGAGCAGTTCTTC.

This chain links TRBV6-6 with TRBJ2-3; D is possibly TRBD1 (5 bases). The V gene's germline CDR1 is MNHNY and CDR2 SVGAGI (reference sequence). With 7 bases removed from V and 0 bases from J, the gap between germline ends came to 17 bases. The CDR3 spans 16 residues. CDR3 loop: CASTLPQAGSTDTQYF. The CDR3 nucleotides are TGTGCCAGCACCCTCCCTCAGGCAGGGAGCACAGATACGCAGTATTTT.